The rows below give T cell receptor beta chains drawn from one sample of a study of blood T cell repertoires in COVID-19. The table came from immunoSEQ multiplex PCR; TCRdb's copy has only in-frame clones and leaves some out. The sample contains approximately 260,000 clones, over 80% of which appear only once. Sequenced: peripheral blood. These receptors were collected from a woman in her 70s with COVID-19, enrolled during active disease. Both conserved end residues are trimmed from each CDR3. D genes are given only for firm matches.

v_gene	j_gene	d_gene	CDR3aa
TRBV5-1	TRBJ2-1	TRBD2	ASSGTSAYNEQF
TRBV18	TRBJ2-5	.	ASSPRGSGETQY
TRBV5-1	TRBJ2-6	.	ASSLGGTSSGANVLT
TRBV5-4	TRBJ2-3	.	ASSLAGGRATTDTQY
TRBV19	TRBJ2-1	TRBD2	ASSIGGSRNEQF
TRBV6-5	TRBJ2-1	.	ASSYSLVSYNEQF
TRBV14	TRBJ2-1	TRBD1	ASSQAGQGLHNEQF
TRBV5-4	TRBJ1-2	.	ASSLEGGYGYT
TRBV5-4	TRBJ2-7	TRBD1	ASSPNRDRTTYEQY
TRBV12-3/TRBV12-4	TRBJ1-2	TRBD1	ASSRTGHGYT
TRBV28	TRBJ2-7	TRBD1	ASSPPDRGGNEQY
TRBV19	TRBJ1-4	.	ASSPAAVNEKLF
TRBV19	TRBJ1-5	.	ASTMRGNQPQH
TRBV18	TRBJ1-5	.	ASSPGGGNQPQH
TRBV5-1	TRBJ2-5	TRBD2	ASSPQTSGRPETQY
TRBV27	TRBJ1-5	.	ASSTNRAGSNQPQH
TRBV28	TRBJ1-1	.	ASSRGQNTEAF
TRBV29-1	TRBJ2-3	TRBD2	SVGGLAGASGTQY
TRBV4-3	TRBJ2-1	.	ASSQGRGGFEQF
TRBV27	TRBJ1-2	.	ASRNSANYGYT
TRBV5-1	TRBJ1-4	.	ASSLSTGGGTNEKLF
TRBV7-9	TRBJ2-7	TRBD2	ASSVRQPGLVEQY
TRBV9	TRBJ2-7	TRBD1	ASSGRGGGIGHEQY
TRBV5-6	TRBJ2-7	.	ASSLGGLTYEQY
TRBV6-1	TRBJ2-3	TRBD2	ASSEFPTSGRDTQY
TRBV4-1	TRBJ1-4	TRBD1	ASSQAGGMVWKLF
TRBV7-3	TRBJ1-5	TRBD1	ASSQPGAGGNVGSNQPQH
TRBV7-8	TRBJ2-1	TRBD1	ASSLVVQGAKNEQF
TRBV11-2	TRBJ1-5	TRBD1	ASSLGTGTHQPQH
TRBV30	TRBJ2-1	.	AWSVLQGNEQF
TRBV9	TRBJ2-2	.	ASSVAQGHTGELF
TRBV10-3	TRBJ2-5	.	AISERETQY
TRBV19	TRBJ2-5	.	ASSIRSTPQETQY
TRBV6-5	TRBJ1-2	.	ASSPASLSGYT
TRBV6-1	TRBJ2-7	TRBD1	ASSESGTGIFEQY
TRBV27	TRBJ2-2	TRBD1	ASSLSTDRAALLENTGELF
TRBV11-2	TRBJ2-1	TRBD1	ASSQTGFREQF
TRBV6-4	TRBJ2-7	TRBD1	ASSPITGGEQY
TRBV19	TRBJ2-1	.	ASSIRRLIDEQF
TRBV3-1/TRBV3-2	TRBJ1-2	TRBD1	ASSQTGGAGGYT
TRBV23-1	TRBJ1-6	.	ASSQNRVSPLH
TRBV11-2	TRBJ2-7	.	ASSSISRGGTYEQY
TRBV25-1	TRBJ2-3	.	ASSESGLGTDTQY
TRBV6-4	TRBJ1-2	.	ASSERQGIYGYT
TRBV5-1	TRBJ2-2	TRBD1	ASSATGGRGTGELF
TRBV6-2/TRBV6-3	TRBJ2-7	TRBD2	ASSRTSGSSYEQY
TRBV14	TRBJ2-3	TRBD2	ASSQGLAGPRTDTQY
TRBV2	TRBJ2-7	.	ASRSGGYDEQY
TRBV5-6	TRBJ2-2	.	ASSLIGTGELF
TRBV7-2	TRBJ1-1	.	ASSFNVVPEAF
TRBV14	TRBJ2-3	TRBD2	ASSPAGVNTQY
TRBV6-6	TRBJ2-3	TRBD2	ASRHLVLAGGDTQY
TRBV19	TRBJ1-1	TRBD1	ASWDRGTGVSNTEAF
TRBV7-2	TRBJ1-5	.	ASSLWGVHQPQH
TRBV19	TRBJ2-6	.	ASSRRAGDLLTNVLT